This entry features one TCR beta chain sequence. The data are from a study of cytomegalovirus exposure and HLA in healthy donors. With 60 Vbeta and 13 Jbeta primers, the PCR was carried out. Sequencing was performed with immunoSEQ multiplex PCR; in TCRdb, only in-frame clones are kept and a portion is missing. This table holds approximately 100,000 clones, roughly 72% found once. The V and J ends lost 4 bases and 2 bases, in that order; junction bases with no gene match: 3. From germline, CDR1 is SGHDT and CDR2 YYEEEE. The length of the CDR3 is 15 residues. The sequence was collected from a woman in her late teens or twenties in good health and CMV-seropositive. The V gene is TRBV5-6, the J gene TRBJ2-7; the match to TRBD2 covers 13 bases. The sequenced sample consisted of PBMCs. CDR3 bases: TGTGCCAGCAGCGTGGGGACTAGCGGGACCTACGAGCAGTACTTC. It encodes CASSVGTSGTYEQYF.